These T cell receptor beta chains were read from a single sample in a study of post-analysis software for immune sequencing data. Using its own MiXCR run on the PCR reads, TCRdb lists one record per CDR3 protein. The table lists 150,000 to 200,000 distinct CDR3 sequences, 35% to 40% of them singletons. The sequencing here drew on blood, taken after autologous hematopoietic stem cell transplantation. The receptors were sampled from a girl aged 10-17 years with multiple sclerosis. Each CDR3 is given with its conserved first and last residue. The order of the fields is CDR3 length, V gene, J gene, D gene, clone size, CDR3 DNA, CDR3 protein. D genes are given only for firm matches. A clone size is listed for some rows: how often the clone was seen (once, few, many), or a class if it is expanded.

>14|TRBV15|TRBJ2-2|.|.
TGTGCCACCAGCAGAGGAGGGGCTGGCGGGGAGCTGTTTTTT
CATSRGGAGGELFF
>17|TRBV4-3|TRBJ2-3|TRBD2|few
TGCGCCAGCAGCCAAAACCTAGCGGGTACTAGCACAGATACGCAGTATTTT
CASSQNLAGTSTDTQYF
>17|TRBV20-1|TRBJ1-2|.|.
TGCAGTGCTAGTAAATTCAGGGGTGCACAGGGAAGCTATGGCTACACCTTC
CSASKFRGAQGSYGYTF
>17|TRBV5-1|TRBJ2-1|TRBD2|many
TGCGCCAGCAGCTTGGCCAAGAGGGAGGGACTTAACAATGAGCAGTTCTTC
CASSLAKREGLNNEQFF
>14|TRBV27|TRBJ1-2|.|few
TGTGCCAGCAGTTTTGGGGGGCCCTTCTATGGCTACACCTTC
CASSFGGPFYGYTF
>14|TRBV19|TRBJ1-4|.|.
TGTGCCAGTAGTATTGGACCGACTAATGAAAAACTGTTTTTT
CASSIGPTNEKLFF
>16|TRBV20-1|TRBJ2-1|TRBD2|few
TGCAGTGCTAGATCCCCGGGTCTAGCGGGCCTCAATGAGCAGTTCTTC
CSARSPGLAGLNEQFF
>17|TRBV21-1|TRBJ2-7|.|.
TGTGCCAGCAGCACCCAACAGGGACCCTGGGGCGGATACGAGCAGTACTTC
CASSTQQGPWGGYEQYF
>15|TRBV6-5|TRBJ2-1|TRBD2|.
TGTGCCAGCAGAATAGCGGGAGCCCTCTACAATGAGCAGTTCTTC
CASRIAGALYNEQFF
>17|TRBV6-5|TRBJ1-2|.|.
TGTGCCAGCAGTTACTCAGTTAGGGGGGGCTCTGGCTATGGCTACACCTTC
CASSYSVRGGSGYGYTF
>14|TRBV6-6|TRBJ2-7|.|.
TGTGCCAGCAGCTGGGACCGAGGGGGTTACGAGCAGTACTTC
CASSWDRGGYEQYF
>15|TRBV6-6|TRBJ1-6|.|.
TGTGCCAGCAGTTTTCAGGGGCCTGGTAATTCACCCCTCCACTTT
CASSFQGPGNSPLHF
>14|TRBV18|TRBJ1-5|TRBD1|.
TGTGCCAGCTCACCGGGACAGGTCAGCCAGCCCCAGCATTTT
CASSPGQVSQPQHF
>13|TRBV29-1|TRBJ1-2|.|.
TGCAGCGTCGAGGGGGGTCAGGACTATGGCTACACCTTC
CSVEGGQDYGYTF
>14|TRBV6-5|TRBJ2-3|.|.
TGTGCCAGCAGTTTAGCCGAGGGAACAGATACGCAGTATTTT
CASSLAEGTDTQYF
>13|TRBV20-1|TRBJ2-7|TRBD1|many
TGCAGCGGACAGGGGGCAGACCTTTACGAGCAGTACTTC
CSGQGADLYEQYF
>15|TRBV5-1|TRBJ2-5|.|.
TGCGCCAGCAGCCCTCGGTATGGCGGGGGCGAGACCCAGTACTTC
CASSPRYGGGETQYF
>15|TRBV10-2|TRBJ1-5|TRBD1|.
TGCGCCAGCAGCCGGGACAGGGGGGTCAATCAGCCCCAGCATTTT
CASSRDRGVNQPQHF
>13|TRBV25-1|TRBJ2-5|TRBD2|.
TGTGCCAGCAGGGCTAGCGGGAAAGAGACCCAGTACTTC
CASRASGKETQYF
>15|TRBV20-1|TRBJ2-1|.|few
TGCAGTGCTAGAGAAACCAGCGGTCCCTACAATGAGCAGTTCTTC
CSARETSGPYNEQFF
>15|TRBV9|TRBJ1-2|.|.
TGTGCCAGCAGCGGACGCCGGGACACCCCCATAGGCTACACCTTC
CASSGRRDTPIGYTF
>14|TRBV27|TRBJ2-7|TRBD1|.
TGTGCCAGCAGTCCGGGGACAGGGGGCACTGAGCAGTACTTC
CASSPGTGGTEQYF
>14|TRBV2|TRBJ2-7|.|once
TGTGCCAGCGAAAAGGCGGGGAACTCCTACGAGCAGTACTTC
CASEKAGNSYEQYF
>13|TRBV20-1|TRBJ2-1|TRBD2|few
TGCAGTGCTCGGGGACTATGGAACAATGAGCAGTTCTTC
CSARGLWNNEQFF
>10|TRBV29-1|TRBJ2-7|.|few
TGCAGCGTGTGGGACTACGAGCAGTACTTC
CSVWDYEQYF
>15|TRBV30|TRBJ2-1|TRBD1|.
TGTGCCTGGAGGCCAAGACAGGGGGCTATCAATGAGCAGTTCTTC
CAWRPRQGAINEQFF
>16|TRBV7-2|TRBJ2-7|TRBD2|few
TGTGCCAGCAGCTACCGGACTAGCGGGGGGTTTTACGAGCAGTACTTC
CASSYRTSGGFYEQYF
>15|TRBV12-3/TRBV12-4|TRBJ2-1|.|.
TGTGCCAGCACCCAGGGGGGCGGCCATTACAATGAGCAGTTCTTC
CASTQGGGHYNEQFF
>14|TRBV7-6|TRBJ1-5|.|.
TGTGCCAGCAGCTTAGCGGACAGCAATCAGCCCCAGCATTTT
CASSLADSNQPQHF
>16|TRBV12-5|TRBJ2-7|.|few
TGTGCTAGTGGTTTGGCTCAGTGGCGGATACCCTACGAGCAGTACTTC
CASGLAQWRIPYEQYF
>14|TRBV20-1|TRBJ2-1|.|.
TGCAGTGCTAGAGAGGGAGCGTATTACAATGAGCAGTTCTTC
CSAREGAYYNEQFF
>14|TRBV24-1|TRBJ2-1|.|.
TGTGCCACCAGTGATTTGCAGAGGGCCGATGAGCAGTTCTTC
CATSDLQRADEQFF
>14|TRBV6-2/TRBV6-3|TRBJ1-2|.|few
TGTGCCAGCAGAACTGGGGACGCCAACTATGGCTACACCTTC
CASRTGDANYGYTF
>11|TRBV20-1|TRBJ2-5|.|.
TGCAGTGCTAGCGAGGAAGAGACCCAGTACTTC
CSASEEETQYF
>15|TRBV7-6|TRBJ2-1|.|few
TGTGCCAGCAGCTTAGAACAGGGTCTGTACAATGAGCAGTTCTTC
CASSLEQGLYNEQFF